This T cell receptor beta chain was captured by sequencing in a study of blood T cells in healthy people across ages (dated by TCRdb to the mid-2010s). Regarding the research as a whole: Template switching captured roughly one uniquely barcoded TCR beta cDNA molecule per two T cells in model experiments. The study measured age-related changes in TCR beta repertoire diversity using deep sequencing normalized with unique cDNA molecular identifiers. Donors were grouped into four age groups: young (average roughly 17 years), middle-aged (roughly 38), aged (approximately 67) and long-lived (about 82). To avoid experimental bias, donors of different ages were randomly spread across the sequencing lanes. For two donors (one aged 18 to 29 and one aged 80 or older), the study analyzed two additional independent replicas of 1 million unique cDNA reads from the same blood draw. The paper's findings and limits, for the study overall: Estimates of total diversity based on one million sequenced T cells were regarded as lower bounds and as underestimates. Conclusive comparison of naive and antigen-experienced compartments was prevented by the profiling of bulk unsorted PBMCs. As age increased, observed TCR beta diversity per million T cells dropped in a roughly linear way, and a significant reduction was already evident by age 40. The long-lived group showed more naive CD4+ T cells, fewer expanded clones and increased TCR diversity than the aged group, suggesting age selection. The percentage of naive T cells measured by flow cytometry correlated strongly with observed TCR beta diversity. Donor CMV infection status was unknown, potentially confounding age-related changes in expanded clonotypes.

Systemically healthy Caucasian individuals from Russia, roughly 40 in total and aged about 6 to 100 years, were included as donors. Each donor gave about 9.8 milliliters of peripheral blood, drawn into EDTA-treated Vacutainer tubes. Ficoll-Paque density-gradient centrifugation was used to isolate PBMCs, with at least 6.5 million per sample. Trizol reagent was used to extract total RNA from PBMCs, with at least 6 micrograms per sample. Naive CD45RAhigh/CD27high T cell percentages were measured by flow cytometry on a PBMC aliquot from every donor. The junction shows trimming of 5 bases on V and 2 bases on J, and the gene matches do not reach 4 bases of it. The CDR3 sequence holds 14 residues, the cysteine and phenylalanine included. CDR3 DNA only is kept here, 42 bases in frame from base 1. CDR1 and CDR2, looked up from the germline V gene, are SGHTA and FQGNSA. Library prep was done by 5' RACE. Sequencing instrument: Illumina HiSeq 2500. A second roughly 6 to 12 cycle PCR used a sample-barcoded 5' primer and a J-beta primer mix. A template-switch 5' adaptor carrying 12 random nucleotides introduced a unique molecular identifier onto each TCR beta cDNA molecule. Each sample yielded at least 2.5 million CDR3-containing paired-end reads. The Mint cDNA synthesis kit, primed by a TRBC-specific oligonucleotide, was used to synthesize first-strand cDNA from all RNA. All cDNA was treated with uracil-DNA glycosylase and then went through a first 18-cycle PCR with the universal primers M1SS and BC2_uni_R. The original pipeline was this. For normalization, 1 million high-quality reads were randomly selected from each sample, with every read carrying a distinct molecular identifier. Reads sharing molecular identifiers were discarded rather than binned into consensus sequences. CDR3 identification, clonotype clustering and error correction used MiTCR with a Q25 quality threshold and the strictest error-elimination algorithm. A nonparametric unseen species model using Euler transformation provided a lower-bound estimate of total TCR beta diversity. TCRdb cleaned the public reads at Q25 with fastp, built clones with MiXCR and kept in-frame beta chains. One record per CDR3 amino acid sequence lists the most common genes and DNA. Clone size and V and J calls follow TCRdb, not the original study. Here the sample has hundreds of thousands of distinct CDR3 sequences; under 65% occur a single time. The ten largest clones capture about two fifths of the sample.

A remark on this clonotype: This clone's antigen is unknown. Base-call qualities are not available, and no considerably larger clone is one nucleotide away.

The clonotype comes from a man aged 60 to 69 in good health. The chain was built from TRBV7-2 and TRBJ2-7; 9 bases in between match TRBD2. Material: blood. This receptor carries the CDR3 CASSVLAGTYEQYF. The nucleotides are TGTGCCAGCAGCGTTCTAGCGGGGACCTACGAGCAGTACTTC.